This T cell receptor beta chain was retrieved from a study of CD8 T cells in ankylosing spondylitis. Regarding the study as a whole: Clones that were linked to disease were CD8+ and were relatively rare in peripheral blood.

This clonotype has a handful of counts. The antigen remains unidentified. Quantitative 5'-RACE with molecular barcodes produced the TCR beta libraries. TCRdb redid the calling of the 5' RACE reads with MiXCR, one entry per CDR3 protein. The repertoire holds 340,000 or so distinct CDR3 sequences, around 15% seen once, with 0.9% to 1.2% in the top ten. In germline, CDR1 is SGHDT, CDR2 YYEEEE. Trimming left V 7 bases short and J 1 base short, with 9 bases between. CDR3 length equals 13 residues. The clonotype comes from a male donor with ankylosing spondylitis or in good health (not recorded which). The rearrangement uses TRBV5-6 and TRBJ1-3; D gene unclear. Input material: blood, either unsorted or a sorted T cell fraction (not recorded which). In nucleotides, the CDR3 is TGTGCCAGCCGTCAGCTTTCTGGAAACACCATATATTTT. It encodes CASRQLSGNTIYF.